The T cell receptor (beta chain) described here comes from a study of lymphopenia after photon versus proton radiotherapy. Whole-study findings and limits: Oligoclonal CD8+ Temra expansion after nadir drove photon patients' diversity drop. Only patients who died were analyzed for survival; proton advantage is unproven. Larger post-nadir TCR diversity loss correlated inversely with survival in deceased patients. Relative stability marked proton patients; photon patients lost diversity and naive cells.

Clones were read by immunoSEQ multiplex PCR, and TCRdb kept only the in-frame ones, dropping some. The top ten hold around 2.1% of the sample, which has more than 60,000 clones, more than 75% seen once. This CDR3 region has 12 residues. The V and J ends lost 3 bases and 10 bases respectively, with 12 bases between them. CDR1 and CDR2 (germline): GTSNPN, SVGIG (reference sequence). This clone was recorded a few times. The antigen is unknown. This receptor was obtained from a man aged 40-49 years with gastric cancer. The chain employs TRBV30 and TRBJ1-4; D is uncertain. Here the sequenced sample was peripheral blood, taken from a patient treated with photon-based radiotherapy. This CDR3 reads CAWRERPGKLFF. DNA of the CDR3: TGTGCCTGGAGGGAGAGGCCGGGAAAACTGTTTTTT.